Reported below is one T cell receptor (beta chain). This sample was included in a study of shared T cell receptors in the human thymus. Here immunoSEQ multiplex PCR was the method, and the copy in TCRdb shows in-frame clones only, minus some. The data contain 650,000 to 950,000 clones, approximately 83% of them singletons. This CDR3 has 16 amino acids. V lost 4 bases, J lost 4 bases, and 13 bases stayed unmatched. Germline CDR1 is SGHNT and CDR2 is YYREEE (reference sequence). These data were likewise used in another study, on human thymus T cells. From that second work: A high degree of thymic repertoire overlap among unrelated individuals was reported in related research.

The chain links TRBV5-4 to TRBJ1-1, with TRBD1 matching 7 bases. The source is a girl less than two years old with a congenital heart defect. The sample taken for sequencing was thymocytes. The CDR3 DNA reads as TGTGCCAGCAGCCACTACTCGGGACAGAGCTGCACTGAAGCTTTCTTT. This translates into CASSHYSGQSCTEAFF.